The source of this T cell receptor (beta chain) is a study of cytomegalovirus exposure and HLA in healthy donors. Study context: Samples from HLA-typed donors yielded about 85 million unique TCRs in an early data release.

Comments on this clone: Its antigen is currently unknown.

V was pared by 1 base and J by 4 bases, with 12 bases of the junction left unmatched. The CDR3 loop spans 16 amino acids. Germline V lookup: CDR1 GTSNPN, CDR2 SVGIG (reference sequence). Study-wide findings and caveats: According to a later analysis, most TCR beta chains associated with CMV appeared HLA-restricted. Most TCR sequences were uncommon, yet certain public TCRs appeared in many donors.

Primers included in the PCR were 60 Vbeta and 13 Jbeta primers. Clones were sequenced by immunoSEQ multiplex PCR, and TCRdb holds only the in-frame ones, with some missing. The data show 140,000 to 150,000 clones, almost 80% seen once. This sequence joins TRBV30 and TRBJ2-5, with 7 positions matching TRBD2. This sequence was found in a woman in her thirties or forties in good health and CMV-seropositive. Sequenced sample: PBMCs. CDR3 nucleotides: TGTGCCTGGAGTGGAGGGCTACTAGCGATTGTAGAGACCCAGTACTTC. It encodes CAWSGGLLAIVETQYF.